This T cell receptor (beta chain) was identified during a study of blood T cell repertoires in COVID-19. This CDR3 contains 13 residues. In germline, CDR1 is LGHDT, CDR2 YNNKEL (reference sequence). The V end lost 2 bases, the J end lost 6 bases, and 11 bases lay between the germline ends. Here immunoSEQ multiplex PCR was the method, and the copy in TCRdb shows in-frame clones only, minus some. The repertoire holds tens of thousands of clones, with more than 70% as singletons. The sample comprised peripheral blood. The sequence came from a man aged 55 to 70 with active COVID-19. The V gene is TRBV3-1 (or the pseudogene TRBV3-2), the J gene TRBJ2-7, with TRBD2 as a possible D gene (5 bases). The CDR3 coding sequence is TGTGCCAGCAGCCAACTTAGTCGGGGCGAGCAGTACTTC. Translating it yields CASSQLSRGEQYF.